The 15 T cell receptor beta chains reported below all come from one sample, sequenced in a study of monozygotic twins with inflammatory bowel disease. TCRdb reprocessed the 5' RACE reads and keeps a single row for each CDR3 protein, giving no DNA. In all, the sample yields approximately 150,000 distinct CDR3 sequences. Sample: blood. The receptors originated from a human donor with ulcerative colitis or Crohn's disease, or a healthy co-twin of an affected twin (not recorded which).

The CDR3 loop reads CASLYGGTDTQYF. The J gene is TRBJ2-3, the V gene TRBV2; TCRdb outputs TRBD1, but without DNA this stays unchecked. The CDR3 totals 13 residues. The germline V gene encodes CDR1 SNHLY and CDR2 FYNNEI.

The chain carries TRBV7-9 and TRBJ2-3. The CDR3 spans 16 residues. CDR1 SEHNR and CDR2 FQNEAQ come from the germline V gene (reference sequence). The CDR3 loop is CASSLAREPSTDTQYF.

The V gene is TRBV25-1, the J gene TRBJ2-1; lacking DNA, the TRBD1 call made by TCRdb goes unchecked. CDR3 length equals 15 residues. CDR1 and CDR2 from the germline V gene are MGHDK and SYGVNS. CDR3 amino acids: CASSEYPGRHNEQFF.

The J gene is TRBJ2-2, the V gene TRBV5-1. The CDR3 is made up of 13 amino acids. Germline values: CDR1 SGHRS, CDR2 YFSETQ. CDR3 amino acids: CASSLGTAGELFF.

The rearrangement links TRBV27 to TRBJ2-7; TCRdb picks TRBD1, but there is no DNA to check that call. CDR3 size: 15 residues. Germline lookup yields CDR1 MNHEY and CDR2 SMNVEV (reference sequence). The CDR3 sequence is CASSLRGKHPYEQYF.

The chain recombines TRBV19 with TRBJ2-7. Germline V gene lookup returns CDR1 LNHDA and CDR2 SQIVND (reference sequence). This CDR3 is built from 13 residues. The CDR3 is CASSFGSTYEQYF.

The gene calls are TRBV21-1 and TRBJ2-7; the D gene TCRdb calls, TRBD1, cannot be checked with no DNA. TRBV21-1 constitutes a pseudogene. The CDR3 has 16 residues. The CDR3 region is CASSKVGRDRGYEQYF.

J is TRBJ1-2 and V is TRBV7-9; TCRdb's D gene call, TRBD1, goes unchecked for lack of DNA. Looked up from germline, CDR1 is SEHNR and CDR2 is FQNEAQ (reference sequence). This CDR3 spans 17 amino acids. CDR3: CASSTSRKGDESYGYTF.

The rearrangement uses TRBV5-1 and TRBJ2-1; as DNA is missing, the TRBD2 call by TCRdb cannot be tested. This CDR3 has 14 residues. CDR1 is SGHRS and CDR2 is YFSETQ in the germline V gene. The CDR3 spells CASSLGLEYDEQFF.

The chain links TRBV27 to TRBJ2-7. Looked up from germline, CDR1 is MNHEY and CDR2 is SMNVEV (reference sequence). The CDR3 covers 14 residues. The chain's CDR3 is CASSLNHFTYEQYF.

The V and J genes are TRBV19 and TRBJ1-6. Germline loops: CDR1 LNHDA, CDR2 SQIVND (reference sequence). This CDR3 has 14 residues. CDR3: CASSVIGSNSPLHF.

The rearrangement uses TRBV9 and TRBJ2-1. The germline V gene has CDR1 SGDLS and CDR2 YYNGEE. The CDR3 has 15 residues. CDR3 loop: CASSVAGDSYNEQFF. Combining the CDR3 with reference TRBV9 and TRBJ2-1 gives the whole variable domain DSGVTQTPKHLITATGQRVTLRCSPRSGDLSVYWYQQSLDQGLQFLIQYYNGEERAKGNILERFSAQQFPDLHSELNLSSLELGDSALYFCASSVAGDSYNEQFFGPGTRLTVL.

The V gene is TRBV9, the J gene TRBJ2-7. Germline-derived CDR1 and CDR2 are SGDLS and YYNGEE. The CDR3 spans 15 residues. CDR3 residues: CASSPTLRSSYEQYF.

The chain couples TRBV7-9 to TRBJ1-5. Germline V CDR1 and CDR2: SEHNR, FQNEAQ (reference sequence). This CDR3 contains 12 residues. The CDR3 is CASSLPYQPQHF.

The chain has TRBV20-1 and TRBJ2-5. Germline V lookup: CDR1 DFQATT, CDR2 SNEGSKA (reference sequence). The CDR3 length is 13 residues. The CDR3 loop reads CSARVQRQETQYF.